The 19 T cell receptor beta chains in this list originate from one sample, sequenced in a study of cytomegalovirus exposure and HLA in healthy donors. Both 60 Vbeta primers and 13 Jbeta primers went into the PCR. Sequencing used immunoSEQ multiplex PCR; TCRdb keeps in-frame clones, though not all of them. This table holds under 200,000 clones, 70% to 80% found once. Sequenced input: PBMCs. The source of these receptors is a man in his sixties in good health and CMV-seronegative.

The chain links TRBV5-1 to TRBJ2-1; D is unclear. V shed 4 bases and J shed 5 bases, with 4 bases lying between them. CDR1 and CDR2 (germline): SGHRS, YFSETQ. The CDR3 is made up of 11 amino acids. DNA for the CDR3: TGCGCCAGCAGCCAGGACAATGAGCAGTTCTTC. Residues: CASSQDNEQFF.

This chain links TRBV7-3 with TRBJ1-2, with 10 positions matching TRBD1. Trimming cost V 5 bases and J 7 bases; bases outside gene matches: 7. The germline CDR1 and CDR2 sequences are SGHTA and FQGTGA. This CDR3 has 14 amino acids. CDR3 DNA sequence: TGTGCCAGCAGCCCATCCGGGACAGGGGCTGGCTACACCTTC. Its translation is CASSPSGTGAGYTF. Based on the CDR3 plus reference TRBV7-3 and TRBJ1-2, the full variable domain is GAGVSQTPSNKVTEKGKYVELRCDPISGHTALYWYRQSLGQGPEFLIYFQGTGAADDSGLPNDRFFAVRPEGSVSTLKIQRTERGDSAVYLCASSPSGTGAGYTFGSGTRLTVV.

The V call is TRBV21-1, the J call TRBJ1-5. TRBV21-1 is a pseudogene locus. This CDR3 spans 14 amino acids. The chain's CDR3 is CAITRALGNQPQHF. The CDR3 DNA reads TGTGCCATTACGAGGGCCTTGGGCAATCAGCCCCAGCATTTT.

The chain carries TRBV4-1 and TRBJ2-5; D uncertain. The V gene lost 0 bases and the J gene lost 5 bases, with 10 bases spanning the gap. This CDR3 region has 14 residues. From germline, CDR1 is MGHRA and CDR2 YSYEKL. The CDR3 sequence is CASSQERGVETQYF. Here the CDR3 DNA reads TGCGCCAGCAGCCAAGAGCGAGGTGTGGAGACCCAGTACTTC.

The chain links TRBV19 to TRBJ2-1, with TRBD2 as a possible D gene (6 bases). V was clipped by 5 bases and J by 1 base, with 6 bases between them. This CDR3 region has 13 residues. Per the germline V gene, CDR1 is LNHDA and CDR2 is SQIVND (reference sequence). CDR3 in DNA: TGTGCCAGTAGTGGGGGGTCCTACAATGAGCAGTTCTTC. This encodes CASSGGSYNEQFF. Complete variable domain (other parts from reference TRBV19 and TRBJ2-1): DGGITQSPKYLFRKEGQNVTLSCEQNLNHDAMYWYRQDPGQGLRLIYYSQIVNDFQKGDIAEGYSVSREKKESFPLTVTSAQKNPTAFYLCASSGGSYNEQFFGPGTRLTVL.

The chain has TRBV4-3 and TRBJ2-7, with 16 bases matching TRBD2. The CDR3 length is 15 residues. J gave up 5 bases and V 4 bases, and 2 bases lay outside the gene matches. CDR1 is LGHNA, CDR2 YSLEER, per germline. CDR3 sequence (DNA): TGCGCCAGCAGCCCGGGACTAGCGGGAGGGAACGAGCAGTACTTC. This gives the protein CASSPGLAGGNEQYF.

This chain joins TRBV4-3 and TRBJ2-7; 7 nucleotides align to TRBD1. J gave up 0 bases and V 0 bases, and 5 bases lay outside the gene matches. Germline V gene data show CDR1 as LGHNA and CDR2 as YSLEER. This CDR3 has 16 residues. The CDR3 region is CASSQDWDRLSYEQYF. The CDR3 DNA reads as TGCGCCAGCAGCCAAGATTGGGACAGACTCTCCTACGAGCAGTACTTC.

This clone was seen only a few times. This chain joins TRBV5-6 and TRBJ1-2; the D is unclear. Per germline, CDR1 SGHDT and CDR2 YYEEEE. The CDR3 runs to 14 residues. With 1 base removed from V and 4 bases from J, the gap between germline ends came to 11 bases. CDR3 sequence (DNA): TGTGCCAGCAGCTTGAGCCAGGCCCCCTATGGCTACACCTTC. Translated: CASSLSQAPYGYTF.

The CDR3 DNA reads as TGTGCCAGCAGCACCCGACAGGGTAGGAAGGTCGACGGGGCCAACGTCCTGACTTTC. It is translated as CASSTRQGRKVDGANVLTF. This rearrangement joins TRBV7-8 to TRBJ2-6; 7 positions agree with TRBD1. The germline gives CDR1 SGHVS, CDR2 FQNEAQ. CDR3 size: 19 residues. The V gene end was trimmed by 5 bases and the J gene end by 4 bases; junction bases not matched to a gene: 17.

The J gene is TRBJ1-5, the V gene TRBV23-1; D is perhaps TRBD1 (5 bases). TRBV23-1 is classed as an ORF, of uncertain function. The CDR3 contains 14 residues. Trimming pared 0 bases from V and 5 bases from J, leaving 8 bases between. The CDR3 nucleotides are TGCGCCAGCAGTCAATCGGGGGGGGATCAGCCCCAGCATTTT. It translates to CASSQSGGDQPQHF.

The genes are TRBV27 and TRBJ2-5, with 8 bases that match TRBD2. The CDR3 is 14 amino acids. The junction had 3 bases not matched to a gene; V was cut back by 4 bases and J by 2 bases. Germline CDR1 MNHEY, CDR2 SMNVEV (reference sequence). In nucleotides, the CDR3 is TGTGCCAGCAGTTGGGCTAGCGGGCAAGAGACCCAGTACTTC. It translates to CASSWASGQETQYF.

V is TRBV10-2 and J is TRBJ1-3; TRBD1 aligns across 7 bases. This CDR3 spans 14 amino acids. The germline V gene has CDR1 WSHSY and CDR2 SAAADI. Losses at the gene ends were 6 bases for V and 4 bases for J; bases not matched to a gene: 6. The CDR3 DNA is TGCGCCAGCAGGCCTACAGGGGTCGGAAACACCATATATTTT. It is translated as CASRPTGVGNTIYF.

DNA for the CDR3: TGTGCCAGCAGCTTCGCGACTGTTAACACCGGGGAGCTGTTTTTT. Amino acids: CASSFATVNTGELFF. V is TRBV7-2 and J is TRBJ2-2; unclear D gene. Germline CDR1 and CDR2: SGHTA and FQGNSA. V gave up 3 bases and J gave up 2 bases, with 10 bases separating them. CDR3 length: 15 residues.

The V and J genes are TRBV6-6 and TRBJ2-1; the match to TRBD1 covers 9 bases. The ends lost 2 bases at V and 5 bases at J; junction bases unmatched: 7. The CDR3 runs to 16 residues. The germline V gene has CDR1 MNHNY and CDR2 SVGAGI (reference sequence). As DNA, the CDR3 is TGTGCCAGCAGTTACCAAAGGACAGGGGACAACAATGAGCAGTTCTTC. Translation: CASSYQRTGDNNEQFF.

The chain joins TRBV5-1 to TRBJ1-2; the match to TRBD1 covers 11 bases. The V and J ends lost 3 bases and 7 bases, in that order; junction bases with no gene match: 5. The CDR3 has 14 amino acids. Germline V gene data show CDR1 as SGHRS and CDR2 as YFSETQ. CDR3 sequence: CASSSDRGQGGYTF. As DNA, the CDR3 is TGCGCCAGCAGCTCGGACAGGGGGCAGGGTGGCTACACCTTC.

The chain uses TRBV7-9 and TRBJ2-5; D is unresolved. In germline, CDR1 is SEHNR, CDR2 FQNEAQ (reference sequence). The CDR3 is made up of 15 amino acids. V lost 1 base and J 4 bases, leaving 13 bases between the germline ends. The CDR3, as DNA: TGTGCCAGCAGCTTAGAATCGGGTGCTGGAGAGACCCAGTACTTC. Protein sequence: CASSLESGAGETQYF.

V gene TRBV7-2 combines with J gene TRBJ2-3; D might be TRBD2 (6 bases). The V end lost 3 bases, the J end lost 6 bases, and 10 bases lay between the germline ends. Looked up from germline, CDR1 is SGHTA and CDR2 is FQGNSA. This CDR3 is 13 amino acids long. The CDR3, as DNA: TGTGCCAGCAGCTTGCAGCGGGCCGATACGCAGTATTTT. Translating it yields CASSLQRADTQYF.

The chain has TRBV28 and TRBJ2-7; TRBD2 aligns across 8 bases. This CDR3 is 18 amino acids long. CDR1 MDHEN and CDR2 SYDVKM come from the germline V gene. Unmatched junction bases numbered 18, after V lost 4 bases and J lost 4 bases. The CDR3 nucleotides read TGTGCCAGCAGTTCTTCTACTAGCGCGAGCGGGAGTATTTACGAGCAGTACTTC. Protein: CASSSSTSASGSIYEQYF.

This chain joins TRBV4-1 and TRBJ2-1, with 9 bases matching TRBD1. Trimming took 4 bases from V and 10 from J; bases not matched to a gene: 11. From germline, CDR1 is MGHRA and CDR2 YSYEKL. This CDR3 comprises 15 residues. The CDR3: CASSRSEQGAREQFF. CDR3 DNA: TGCGCCAGCAGCCGAAGCGAACAGGGGGCGCGGGAGCAGTTCTTC.